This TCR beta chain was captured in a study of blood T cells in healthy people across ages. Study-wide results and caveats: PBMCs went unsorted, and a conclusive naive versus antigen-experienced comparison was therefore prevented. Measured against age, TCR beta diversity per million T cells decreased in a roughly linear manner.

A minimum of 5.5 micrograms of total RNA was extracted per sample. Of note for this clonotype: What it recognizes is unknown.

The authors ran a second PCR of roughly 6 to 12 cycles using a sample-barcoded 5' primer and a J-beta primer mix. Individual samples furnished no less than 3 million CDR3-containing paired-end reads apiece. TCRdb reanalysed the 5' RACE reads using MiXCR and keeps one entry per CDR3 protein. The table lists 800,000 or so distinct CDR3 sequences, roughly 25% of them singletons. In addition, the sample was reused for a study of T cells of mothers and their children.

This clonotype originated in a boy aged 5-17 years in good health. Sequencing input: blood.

The CDR3 reads CASSGRRGKGEKLFF. The CDR3 DNA sequence: TGTGCCAGCAGTGGCCGGAGGGGGAAAGGGGAAAAACTGTTTTTT. The rearrangement joins TRBV28 to TRBJ1-4; D is perhaps TRBD1 (6 bases). CDR1 is MDHEN and CDR2 is SYDVKM in the germline V gene. The length of the CDR3 is 15 residues. V lost 5 bases and J lost 8, with 18 bases in between.